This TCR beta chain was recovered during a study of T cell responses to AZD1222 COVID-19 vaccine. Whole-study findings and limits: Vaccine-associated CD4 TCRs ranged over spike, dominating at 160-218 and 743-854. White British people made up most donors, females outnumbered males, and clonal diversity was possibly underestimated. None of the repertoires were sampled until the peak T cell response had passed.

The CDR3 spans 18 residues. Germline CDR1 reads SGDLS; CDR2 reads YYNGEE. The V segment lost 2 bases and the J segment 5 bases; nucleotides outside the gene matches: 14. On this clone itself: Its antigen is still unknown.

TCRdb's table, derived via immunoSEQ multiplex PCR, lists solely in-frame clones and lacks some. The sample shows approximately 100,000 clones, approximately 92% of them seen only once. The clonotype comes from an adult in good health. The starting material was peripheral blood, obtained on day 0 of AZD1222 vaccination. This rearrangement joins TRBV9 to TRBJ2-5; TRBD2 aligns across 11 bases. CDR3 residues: CASSVGGLAGPTRETQYF. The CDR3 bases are TGTGCCAGCAGCGTCGGTGGACTAGCGGGCCCTACGAGGGAGACCCAGTACTTC.